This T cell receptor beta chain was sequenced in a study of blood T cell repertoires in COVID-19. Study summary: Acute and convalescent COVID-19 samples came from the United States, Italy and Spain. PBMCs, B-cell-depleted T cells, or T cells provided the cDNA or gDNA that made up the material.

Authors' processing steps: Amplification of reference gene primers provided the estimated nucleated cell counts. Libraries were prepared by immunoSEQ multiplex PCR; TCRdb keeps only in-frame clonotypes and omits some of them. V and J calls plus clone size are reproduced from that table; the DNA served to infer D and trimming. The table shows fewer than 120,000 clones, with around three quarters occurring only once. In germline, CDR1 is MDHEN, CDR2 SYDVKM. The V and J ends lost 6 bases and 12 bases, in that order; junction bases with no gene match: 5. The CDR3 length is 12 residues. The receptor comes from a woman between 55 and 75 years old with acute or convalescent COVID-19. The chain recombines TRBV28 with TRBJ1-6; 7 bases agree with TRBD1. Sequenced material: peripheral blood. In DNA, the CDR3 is TGTGCCAGCAGGATATACAGGGGACCCCTCCACTTT. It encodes CASRIYRGPLHF.